This T cell receptor (beta chain) derives from a study of cytotoxic CD8 clonotypes in ibrutinib-treated CLL (dated by TCRdb to the early 2020s). About the study as a whole: The cohort was composed of under 12 relapsed/refractory and approximately 16 treatment-naive patients; IGHV unmutated status was identified in some 17 patients. Responses were partial in 25 or so patients and complete in 2; after median approximately 66 months follow-up, roughly 14 stayed in remission and some twelve progressed. Response samples were obtained after a median of approximately twelve months of treatment, with a range of about 6 to 40 months. On average, each sample yielded 255,043 productive templates and 85,000 to 95,000 productive rearrangements. Longitudinal samples were obtainable from about 30% of the 86 participants in the trial. Cryopreserved peripheral blood mononuclear cells were obtained prior to treatment, at the time of response, and at either disease progression or sustained remission. Every remission and progressive disease sample was obtained while ibrutinib was still being received by the patients. Findings and caveats that apply to the study as a whole: Public clonotypes were rare and either shrank or stayed stable during treatment, and the rise in clonality at ibrutinib response reflected expansion of private clonotypes. Baseline clonality exceeded that of age-matched healthy donors and correlated strongly with circulating CD8+ T-cell counts. An increase in clonality was observed at ibrutinib response, with clonality remaining stable during sustained remission and falling back toward baseline at progression. Sampling times were not matched between sustained-remission and progressing patients, and lymph node repertoires were not studied.

The goal of deep resolution MiSeq sequencing was a depth between 1 in 1 million and 1 in 200,000 T cells, and coverage averaged 10x per clonotype. TCR beta libraries were generated with the immunoSEQ hsTCRB Kit. Per the original workflow: Data were analyzed with ImmunoSEQ Data Assistant and ImmunoSEQ Analyzer, with V, D and J genes assigned per IMGT definitions. Clonality was computed as one minus normalized Shannon entropy of productive rearrangement frequencies, ranging from 0 to 1. Only overrepresented clonotypes making up at least 0.05% of each patient's repertoire were included in the public clonotype analysis. Some twelve repertoires from age-matched healthy donors, obtained from immuneACCESS, served as clonality controls. Imported from immuneACCESS, the table was reduced by TCRdb to in-frame sequences with V and J called. These copies leave out some clones; in studies compared against another copy, an unresolved V gene accounts for under half, and the cause of the remainder is not known. That table supplies the V and J calls and clone size; D and trimming were determined from the DNA. The sample data list about 45,000 clones, and 69% of these were observed just once. The ten largest clones represent 9.5% to 15% of the sample.

CDR1 and CDR2 (LNHDA, SQIVND) derive from the germline V gene (reference sequence). Its CDR3 holds 15 amino acids, cysteine through phenylalanine. Here the CDR3 DNA is all that survives: 45 bases in frame from base 1. V drops 2 bases and J drops 2 bases, leaving 9 bases in between. A few counts support this clone. There is no known antigen for this receptor. Base qualities are not provided; no much larger clone lies one nucleotide away. This specimen's time point label, per the study, means: 12 months on ibrutinib. Around 2 micrograms of genomic DNA were extracted from cryopreserved PBMCs for TCR beta library preparation. Longitudinal blood samples from CLL patients on ibrutinib monotherapy underwent high-throughput TCR beta sequencing. The patients took part in an open-label, single-center phase 2 trial of ibrutinib monotherapy.

Here the chain combines TRBV19 and TRBJ2-2; no confident D gene assignment can be made. The material was PBMCs, obtained after 12 months of ibrutinib treatment. The origin of this receptor is a human donor with chronic lymphocytic leukemia. The CDR3 corresponds to CASSILGTNTGELFF. Read as DNA, the sequence is TGTGCCAGTAGTATACTGGGCACCAACACCGGGGAGCTGTTTTTT.